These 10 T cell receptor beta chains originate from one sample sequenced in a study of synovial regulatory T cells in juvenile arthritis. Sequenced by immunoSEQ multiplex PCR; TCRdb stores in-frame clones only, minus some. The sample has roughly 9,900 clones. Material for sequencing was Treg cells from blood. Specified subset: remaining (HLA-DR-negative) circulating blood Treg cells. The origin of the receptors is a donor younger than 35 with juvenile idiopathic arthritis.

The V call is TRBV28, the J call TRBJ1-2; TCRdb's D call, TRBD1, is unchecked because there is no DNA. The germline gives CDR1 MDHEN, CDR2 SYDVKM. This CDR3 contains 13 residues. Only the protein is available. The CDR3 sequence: CASLGRVIYGYTF.

CDR3 residues: CASSEATGRGTEAFF. The chain combines TRBV6-4 with TRBJ1-1; as DNA is missing, the TRBD1 call by TCRdb cannot be tested. The CDR3 is 15 residues long. No DNA was logged. Germline values: CDR1 MRHNA, CDR2 SNTAGT.

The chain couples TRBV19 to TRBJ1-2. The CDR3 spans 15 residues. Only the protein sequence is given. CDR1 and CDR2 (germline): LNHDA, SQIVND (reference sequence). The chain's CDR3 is CASSIRSGQATGYTF.

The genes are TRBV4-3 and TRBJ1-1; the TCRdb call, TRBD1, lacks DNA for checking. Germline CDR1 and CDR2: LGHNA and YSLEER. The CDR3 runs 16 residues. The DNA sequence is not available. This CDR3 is CASSQDFLGADPEAFF.

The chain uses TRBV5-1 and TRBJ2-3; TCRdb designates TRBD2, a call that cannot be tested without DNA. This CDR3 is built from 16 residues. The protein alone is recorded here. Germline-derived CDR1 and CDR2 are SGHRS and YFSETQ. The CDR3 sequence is CASSPRGAKSTDTQYF.

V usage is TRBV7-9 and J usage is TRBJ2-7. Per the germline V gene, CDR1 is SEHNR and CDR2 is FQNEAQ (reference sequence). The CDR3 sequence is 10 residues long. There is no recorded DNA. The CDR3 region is CASSFTEQYF.

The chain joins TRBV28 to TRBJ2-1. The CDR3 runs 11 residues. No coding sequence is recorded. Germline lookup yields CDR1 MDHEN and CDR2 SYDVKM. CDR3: CASSTYNEQFF.

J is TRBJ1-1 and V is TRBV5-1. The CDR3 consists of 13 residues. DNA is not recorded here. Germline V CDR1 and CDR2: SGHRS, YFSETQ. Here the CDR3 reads CASSLSLNTEAFF.

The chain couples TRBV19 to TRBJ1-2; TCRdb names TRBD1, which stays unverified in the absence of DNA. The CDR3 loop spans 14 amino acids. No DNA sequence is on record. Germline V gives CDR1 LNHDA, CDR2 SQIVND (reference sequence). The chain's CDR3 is CASSIFRDSYGYTF.

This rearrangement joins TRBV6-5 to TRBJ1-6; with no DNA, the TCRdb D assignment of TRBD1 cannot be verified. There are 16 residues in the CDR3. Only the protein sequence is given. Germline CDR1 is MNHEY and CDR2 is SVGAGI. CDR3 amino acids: CASSYVTVSAISPLHF.